This T cell receptor beta chain was recovered during a study of vaccination and CD4 T cells after COVID-19. Turning to the study itself: Typically, post-vaccine samples were obtained a median roughly 70 days after dose two, within a range of 14 to 241.

The Oncomine TCR Beta short-read assay generated sequence data from the DNA of cultured CD4+ T cells. MiXCR was run by TCRdb on the PCR reads, yielding one entry per CDR3 protein. The table includes thousands of distinct CDR3 sequences, roughly 66% detected once. The CDR3 is 16 amino acids. Germline V gene data show CDR1 as LNHDA and CDR2 as SQIVND (reference sequence). The V gene end was trimmed by 8 bases and the J gene end by 10 bases; junction bases not matched to a gene: 15. A few counts support this clonotype. Its specificity is unknown. Noted treatment: 10-day PBMC culture with coronavirus spike peptide pools or control peptides (ViraFEST assay). Gathering of the CD4+ T cells, from the unexposed donor, took place before the COVID-19 pandemic (2011-2018).

J is TRBJ1-6 and V is TRBV19; 9 bases are a match to TRBD1. The sequence derives from a human donor in good health. Material for sequencing was CD4+ T cells from blood, cultured in vitro. The CDR3 loop is CASQPGQGVVRSPLHF. In DNA form, the CDR3 reads TGTGCCAGTCAACCGGGACAGGGAGTCGTACGGTCACCCCTCCACTTT.